This T cell receptor beta chain was obtained from a study of cytomegalovirus exposure and HLA in healthy donors. The germline V gene encodes CDR1 SNHLY and CDR2 FYNNEI. This CDR3 has 20 amino acids. The J segment lost 0 bases and the V segment lost 2 bases, leaving 14 bases of the junction unmatched. The PCR had 60 Vbeta and 13 Jbeta primers. Generated by immunoSEQ multiplex PCR, the TCRdb table keeps only in-frame clones and is missing some. The sample yields 95,000 to 120,000 clones, 65% to 75% seen once. This clone came up once. Its antigen is still unknown. Regarding the study as a whole: Sequencing likely produced, as an artifact, a cluster of highly shared sequence variants.

The chain has TRBV2 and TRBJ2-7; 12 positions match TRBD2. Sequencing was performed on PBMCs. The sequence was collected from a woman in her forties in good health and CMV-seropositive. The CDR3 reads CASSEPRPTSGSYGSYEQYF. The CDR3 coding sequence is TGTGCCAGCAGTGAACCCCGCCCGACTAGCGGGAGTTACGGCTCCTACGAGCAGTACTTC.